The next 3 T cell receptor beta chains were all read from a single sample in a study of T cell responses to AZD1222 COVID-19 vaccine. Repertoires were generated with immunoSEQ multiplex PCR, while TCRdb's copy carries only in-frame clones and drops some. The sample holds 57,000 or so clones, more than 80% seen once. The sample was peripheral blood, taken on day 0 of MenACWY control vaccination. Receptors originate from an adult in good health.

V is TRBV6-4 and J is TRBJ1-6; 11 positions match TRBD1. The CDR3 covers 14 residues. In germline, CDR1 is MRHNA, CDR2 SNTAGT. The ends lost 4 bases at V and 9 bases at J; junction bases unmatched: 2. The CDR3, as DNA: TGTGCCAGCAGTGCCGGGACAGGGGGTTCACCCCTCCACTTT. Protein product: CASSAGTGGSPLHF.

The chain recombines TRBV10-3 with TRBJ2-7; D perhaps matches TRBD1 (6 bases). The CDR3 extends over 13 amino acids. CDR1 is ENHRY, CDR2 SYGVKD, per germline. Between the trimmed V and J ends, which lost 6 bases and 4 bases, there was a span of 13 bases. The CDR3 is CAIRYRVEYEQYF. The DNA of the CDR3 is TGTGCCATCAGATACAGGGTTGAGTACGAGCAGTACTTC.

The chain links TRBV7-2 to TRBJ2-2; D is undetermined. The germline V and J ends were trimmed by 5 bases and 3 bases, with 10 bases remaining between them. The length of the CDR3 is 14 residues. Germline assignment: CDR1 SGHTA and CDR2 FQGNSA. The CDR3 is CASSPRRDTGELFF. The DNA for the CDR3 is TGTGCCAGCAGCCCACGACGGGACACCGGGGAGCTGTTTTTT.